The TCR beta chain under discussion was sequenced for a study of cytomegalovirus exposure and HLA in healthy donors. Study details: Of all 400 or so donors who were genotyped, roughly 85% belonged to the Caucasian-associated ancestry cluster.

CDR3 length equals 17 residues. The germline V gene encodes CDR1 SGDLS and CDR2 YYNGEE. J was trimmed by 2 bases and V by 3 bases; bases with no gene match: 7. PCR used 60 Vbeta primers and 13 Jbeta primers. Produced via immunoSEQ multiplex PCR; TCRdb's table is partial and in-frame only. The repertoire holds more than 130,000 clones, about four fifths seen once, with 4% to 5% in the top ten. The receptor's source is a man aged 35 to 55 in good health and CMV-seropositive. V gene TRBV9 combines with J gene TRBJ2-1; 11 positions agree with TRBD2. Sequences were obtained from PBMCs. The CDR3 sequence: CASSGSPGLAAYNEQFF. The CDR3 DNA reads TGTGCCAGCAGCGGCTCCCCGGGACTAGCGGCCTACAATGAGCAGTTCTTC.